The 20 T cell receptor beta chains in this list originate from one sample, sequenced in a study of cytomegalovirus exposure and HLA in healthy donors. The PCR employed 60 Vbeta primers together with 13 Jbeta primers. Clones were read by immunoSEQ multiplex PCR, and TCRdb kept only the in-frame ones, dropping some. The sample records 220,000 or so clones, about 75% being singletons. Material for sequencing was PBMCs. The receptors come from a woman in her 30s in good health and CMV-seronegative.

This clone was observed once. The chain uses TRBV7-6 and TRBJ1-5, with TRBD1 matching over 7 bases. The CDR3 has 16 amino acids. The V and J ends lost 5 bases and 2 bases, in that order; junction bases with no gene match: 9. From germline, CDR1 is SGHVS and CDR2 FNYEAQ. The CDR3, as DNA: TGTGCCAGCAGCGAGACAGGGTGGGAGGGCAATCAGCCCCAGCATTTT. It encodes CASSETGWEGNQPQHF.

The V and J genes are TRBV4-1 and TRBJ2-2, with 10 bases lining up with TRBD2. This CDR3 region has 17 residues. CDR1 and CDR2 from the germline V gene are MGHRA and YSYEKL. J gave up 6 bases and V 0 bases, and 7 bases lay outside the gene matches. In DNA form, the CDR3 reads TGCGCCAGCAGCCAAGATCCCCTAGCGGGAGCGGCCGGGGAGCTGTTTTTT. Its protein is CASSQDPLAGAAGELFF.

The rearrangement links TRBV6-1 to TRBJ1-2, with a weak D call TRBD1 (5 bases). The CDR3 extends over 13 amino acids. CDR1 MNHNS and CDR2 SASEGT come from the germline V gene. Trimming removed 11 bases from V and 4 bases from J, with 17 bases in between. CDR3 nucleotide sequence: TGTGCCTCAAACAGCGGGGGTTCCTATGGCTACACCTTC. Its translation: CASNSGGSYGYTF.

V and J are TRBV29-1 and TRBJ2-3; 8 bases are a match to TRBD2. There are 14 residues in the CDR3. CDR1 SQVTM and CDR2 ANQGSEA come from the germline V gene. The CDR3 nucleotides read TGCACGATCGTCGGCGGGGGGCCGAGGGATACGCAGTATTTT. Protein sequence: CTIVGGGPRDTQYF.

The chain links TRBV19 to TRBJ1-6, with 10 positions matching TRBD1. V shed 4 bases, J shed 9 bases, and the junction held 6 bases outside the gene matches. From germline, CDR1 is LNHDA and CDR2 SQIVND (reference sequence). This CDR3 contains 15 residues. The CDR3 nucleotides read TGTGCCAGTAGTAAACCGGGACAGGGGATTTCACCCCTCCACTTT. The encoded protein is CASSKPGQGISPLHF.

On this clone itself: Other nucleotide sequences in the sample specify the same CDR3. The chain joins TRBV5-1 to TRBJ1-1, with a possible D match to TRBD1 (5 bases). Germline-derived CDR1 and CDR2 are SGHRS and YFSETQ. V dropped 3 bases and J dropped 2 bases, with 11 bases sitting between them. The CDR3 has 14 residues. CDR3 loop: CASSSTGVNTEAFF. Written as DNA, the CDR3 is TGCGCCAGCAGCTCAACAGGAGTAAACACTGAAGCTTTCTTT. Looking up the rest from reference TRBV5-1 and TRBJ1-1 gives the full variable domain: KAGVTQTPRYLIKTRGQQVTLSCSPISGHRSVSWYQQTPGQGLQFLFEYFSETQRNKGNFPGRFSGRQFSNSRSEMNVSTLELGDSALYLCASSSTGVNTEAFFGQGTRLTVV.

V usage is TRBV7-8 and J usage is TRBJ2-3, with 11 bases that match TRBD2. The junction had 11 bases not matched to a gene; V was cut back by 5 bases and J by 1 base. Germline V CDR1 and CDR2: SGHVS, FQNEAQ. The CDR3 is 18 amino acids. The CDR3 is CASSPEFRGLAGTDTQYF. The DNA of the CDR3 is TGTGCCAGCAGCCCGGAATTCCGGGGACTAGCGGGCACAGATACGCAGTATTTT. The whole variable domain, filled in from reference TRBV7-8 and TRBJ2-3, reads GAGVSQSPRYKVAKRGQDVALRCDPISGHVSLFWYQQALGQGPEFLTYFQNEAQLDKSGLPSDRFFAERPEGSVSTLKIQRTQQEDSAVYLCASSPEFRGLAGTDTQYFGPGTRLTVL.

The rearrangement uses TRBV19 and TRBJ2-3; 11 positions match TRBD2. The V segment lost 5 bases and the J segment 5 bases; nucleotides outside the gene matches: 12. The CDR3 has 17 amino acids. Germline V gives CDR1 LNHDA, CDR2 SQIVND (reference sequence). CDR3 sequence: CASSLGTSGPWVDTQYF. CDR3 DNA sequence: TGTGCCAGTAGTCTGGGGACTAGCGGCCCTTGGGTAGATACGCAGTATTTT.

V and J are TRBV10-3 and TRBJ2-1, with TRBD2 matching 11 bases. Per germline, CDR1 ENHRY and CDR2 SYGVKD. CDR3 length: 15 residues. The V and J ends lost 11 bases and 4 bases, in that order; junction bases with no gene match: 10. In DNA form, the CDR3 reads TGTGCCGCTAGCTCGGGACTAGCGGCTTACAATGAGCAGTTCTTC. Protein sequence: CAASSGLAAYNEQFF.

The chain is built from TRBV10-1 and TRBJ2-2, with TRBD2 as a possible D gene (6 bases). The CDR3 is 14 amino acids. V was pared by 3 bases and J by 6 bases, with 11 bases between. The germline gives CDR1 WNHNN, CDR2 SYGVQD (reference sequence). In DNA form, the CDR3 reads TGCGCCAGCAGTGACCCTAGCGCCGCCGGGGAGCTGTTTTTT. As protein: CASSDPSAAGELFF.

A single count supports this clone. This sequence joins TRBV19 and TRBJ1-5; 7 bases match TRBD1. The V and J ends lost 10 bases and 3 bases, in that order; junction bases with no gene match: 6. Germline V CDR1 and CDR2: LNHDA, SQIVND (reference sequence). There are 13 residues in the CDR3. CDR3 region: CATSGTDNQPQHF. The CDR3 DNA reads TGTGCCACCTCGGGGACAGACAATCAGCCCCAGCATTTT.

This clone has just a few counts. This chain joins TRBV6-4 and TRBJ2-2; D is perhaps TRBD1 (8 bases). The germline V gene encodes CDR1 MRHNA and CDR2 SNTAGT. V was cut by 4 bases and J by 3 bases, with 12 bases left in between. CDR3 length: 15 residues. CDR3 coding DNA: TGTGCCAGCAGTGCAACAGGGGGGGACACCGGGGAGCTGTTTTTT. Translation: CASSATGGDTGELFF.

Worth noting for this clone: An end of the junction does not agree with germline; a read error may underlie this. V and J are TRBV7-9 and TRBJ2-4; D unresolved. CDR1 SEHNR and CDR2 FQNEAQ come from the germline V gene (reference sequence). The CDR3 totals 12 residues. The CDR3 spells CSSSLRENIQYF. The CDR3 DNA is TGTTCCAGCAGCTTACGAGAAAACATTCAGTACTTC.

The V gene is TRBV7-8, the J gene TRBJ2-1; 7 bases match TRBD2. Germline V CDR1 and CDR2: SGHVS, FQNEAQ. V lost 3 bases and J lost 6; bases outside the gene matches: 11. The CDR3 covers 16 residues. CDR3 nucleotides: TGTGCCAGCAGCTTCTTCCGGGCGGGAGCGTCCAATGAGCAGTTCTTC. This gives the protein CASSFFRAGASNEQFF.

The CDR3: CASSLGTGYGYTF. The CDR3 DNA follows: TGTGCCAGCAGCTTGGGCACAGGGTATGGCTACACCTTC. The chain employs TRBV5-4 and TRBJ1-2, with D possibly TRBD1 on 6 matching bases. Germline-derived CDR1 and CDR2 are SGHNT and YYREEE (reference sequence). V was clipped by 0 bases and J by 5 bases, with 8 bases between them. The CDR3 runs 13 residues.

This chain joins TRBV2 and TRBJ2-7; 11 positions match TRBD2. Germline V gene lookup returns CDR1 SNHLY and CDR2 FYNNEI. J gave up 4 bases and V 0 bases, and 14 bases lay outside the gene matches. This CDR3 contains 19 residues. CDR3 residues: CASSEALRGLAETQYEQYF. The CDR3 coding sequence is TGTGCCAGCAGTGAAGCGCTTCGGGGACTAGCGGAGACCCAGTACGAGCAGTACTTC.

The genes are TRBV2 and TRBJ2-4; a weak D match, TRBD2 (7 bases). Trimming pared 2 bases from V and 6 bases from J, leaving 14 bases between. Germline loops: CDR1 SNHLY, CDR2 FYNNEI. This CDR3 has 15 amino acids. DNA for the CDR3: TGTGCCAGCAGTGAACCGGGGGGCAAGGGAAACATTCAGTACTTC. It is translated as CASSEPGGKGNIQYF. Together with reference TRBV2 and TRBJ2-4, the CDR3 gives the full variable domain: EPEVTQTPSHQVTQMGQEVILRCVPISNHLYFYWYRQILGQKVEFLVSFYNNEISEKSEIFDDQFSVERPDGSNFTLKIRSTKLEDSAMYFCASSEPGGKGNIQYFGAGTRLSVL.

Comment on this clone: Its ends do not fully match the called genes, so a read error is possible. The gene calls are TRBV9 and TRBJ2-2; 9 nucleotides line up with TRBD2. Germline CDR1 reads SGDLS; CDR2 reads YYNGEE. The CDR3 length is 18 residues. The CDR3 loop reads CATSVGMAGGTYTGELFF. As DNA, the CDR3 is TGTGCCACCAGCGTAGGGATGGCGGGAGGGACATACACCGGGGAGCTGTTTTTT.

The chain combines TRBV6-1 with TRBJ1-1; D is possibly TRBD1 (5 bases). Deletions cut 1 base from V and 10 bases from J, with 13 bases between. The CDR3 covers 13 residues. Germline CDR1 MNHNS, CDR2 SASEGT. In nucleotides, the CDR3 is TGTGCCAGCAGTGAAGGCGGGGCGGTAGCAGCTTTCTTT. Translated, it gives CASSEGGAVAAFF.

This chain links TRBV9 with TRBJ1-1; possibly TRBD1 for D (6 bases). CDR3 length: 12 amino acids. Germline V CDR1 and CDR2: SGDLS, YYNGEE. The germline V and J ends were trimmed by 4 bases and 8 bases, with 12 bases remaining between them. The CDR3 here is CASSPGTFEAFF. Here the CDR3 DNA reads TGTGCCAGCAGCCCTGGGACATTCGAAGCTTTCTTT.